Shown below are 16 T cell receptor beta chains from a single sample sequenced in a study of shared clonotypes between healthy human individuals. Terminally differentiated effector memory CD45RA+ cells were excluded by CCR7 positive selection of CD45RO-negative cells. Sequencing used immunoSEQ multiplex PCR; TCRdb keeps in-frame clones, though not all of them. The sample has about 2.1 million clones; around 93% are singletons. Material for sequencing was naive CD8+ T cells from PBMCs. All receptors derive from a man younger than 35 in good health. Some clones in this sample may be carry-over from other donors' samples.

CDR3 DNA: TGCAGCGTGACACTAGCGGGAGTGGGCGAGCAGTACTTC. Protein product: CSVTLAGVGEQYF. The rearrangement links TRBV29-1 to TRBJ2-7, with 11 positions matching TRBD2. V trimming: 6 bases; J trimming: 6 bases; junction bases outside the gene matches: 7. Germline V gene lookup returns CDR1 SQVTM and CDR2 ANQGSEA. The CDR3 spans 13 residues.

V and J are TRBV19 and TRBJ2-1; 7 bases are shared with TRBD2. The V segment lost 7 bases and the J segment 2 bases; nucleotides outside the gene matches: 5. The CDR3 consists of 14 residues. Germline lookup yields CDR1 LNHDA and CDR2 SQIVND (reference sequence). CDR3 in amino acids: CASKSGGTYNEQFF. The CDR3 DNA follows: TGTGCCAGTAAGTCGGGGGGAACCTACAATGAGCAGTTCTTC.

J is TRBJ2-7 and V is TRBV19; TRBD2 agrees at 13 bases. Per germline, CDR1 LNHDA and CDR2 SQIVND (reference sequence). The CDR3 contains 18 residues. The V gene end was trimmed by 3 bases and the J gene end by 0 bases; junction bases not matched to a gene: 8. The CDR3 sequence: CASSIGLAGAYSSYEQYF. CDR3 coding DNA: TGTGCCAGTAGTATCGGACTAGCGGGGGCCTATAGCTCCTACGAGCAGTACTTC.

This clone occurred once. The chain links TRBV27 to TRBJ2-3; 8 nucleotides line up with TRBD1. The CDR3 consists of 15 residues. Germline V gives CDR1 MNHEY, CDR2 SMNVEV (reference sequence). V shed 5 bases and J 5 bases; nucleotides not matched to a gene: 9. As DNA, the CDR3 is TGTGCCAGCAGTCTCCGGACAGGGAGACAAGATACGCAGTATTTT. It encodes CASSLRTGRQDTQYF.

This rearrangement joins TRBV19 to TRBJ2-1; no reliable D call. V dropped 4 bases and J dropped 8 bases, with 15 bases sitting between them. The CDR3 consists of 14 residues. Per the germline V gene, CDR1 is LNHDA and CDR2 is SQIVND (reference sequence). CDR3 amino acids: CASSTFGESDEQFF. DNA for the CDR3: TGTGCCAGTAGTACCTTTGGGGAATCGGATGAGCAGTTCTTC.

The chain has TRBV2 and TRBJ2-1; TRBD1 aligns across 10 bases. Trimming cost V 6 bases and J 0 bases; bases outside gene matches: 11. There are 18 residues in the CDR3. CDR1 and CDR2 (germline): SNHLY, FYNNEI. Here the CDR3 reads CASSARDRGPFSYNEQFF. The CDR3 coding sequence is TGTGCCAGCAGCGCCCGGGACAGGGGCCCGTTCTCCTACAATGAGCAGTTCTTC.

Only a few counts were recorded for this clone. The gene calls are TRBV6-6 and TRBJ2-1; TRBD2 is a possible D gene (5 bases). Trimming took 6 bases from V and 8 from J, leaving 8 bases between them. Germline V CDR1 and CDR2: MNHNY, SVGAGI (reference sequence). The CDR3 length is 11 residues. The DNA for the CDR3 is TGTGCCAGCAGACATAGCGATGAGCAGTTCTTC. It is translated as CASRHSDEQFF.

CDR3 sequence: CASSLNSLGQGIYEQYF. The CDR3 nucleotides are TGTGCCAGCAGCTTAAATTCTCTGGGACAGGGGATATACGAGCAGTACTTC. The chain carries TRBV11-2 and TRBJ2-7; TRBD1 aligns across 10 bases. After removal of 2 bases from V and 4 bases from J, the junction contained 11 bases not matched to a gene. Germline loops: CDR1 SGHAT, CDR2 FQNNGV. This CDR3 comprises 17 residues.

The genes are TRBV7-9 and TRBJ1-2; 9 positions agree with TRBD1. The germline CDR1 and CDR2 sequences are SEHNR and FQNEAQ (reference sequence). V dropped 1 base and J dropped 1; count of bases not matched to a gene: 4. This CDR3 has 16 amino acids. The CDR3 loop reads CASSLGTGAHNYGYTF. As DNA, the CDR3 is TGTGCCAGCAGCTTAGGGACAGGGGCTCATAACTATGGCTACACCTTC. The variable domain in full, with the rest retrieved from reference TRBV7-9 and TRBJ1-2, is DTGVSQNPRHKITKRGQNVTFRCDPISEHNRLYWYRQTLGQGPEFLTYFQNEAQLEKSRLLSDRFSAERPKGSFSTLEIQRTEQGDSAMYLCASSLGTGAHNYGYTFGSGTRLTVV.

This CDR3 is CASSPSGREEQYF. Here the CDR3 DNA reads TGTGCCAGCAGCCCCAGCGGGAGGGAAGAGCAGTACTTC. This chain uses TRBV7-8 with TRBJ2-7; 10 bases are shared with TRBD2. This CDR3 contains 13 residues. Germline values: CDR1 SGHVS, CDR2 FQNEAQ. With V trimmed by 5 bases and J by 7 bases, 5 bases remained unmatched.

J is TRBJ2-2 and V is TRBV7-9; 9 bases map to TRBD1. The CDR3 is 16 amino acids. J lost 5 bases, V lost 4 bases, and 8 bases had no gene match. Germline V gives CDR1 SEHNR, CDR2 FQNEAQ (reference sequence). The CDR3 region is CASSSADRGKTGELFF. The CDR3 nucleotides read TGTGCCAGCAGCTCCGCCGACAGGGGGAAGACCGGGGAGCTGTTTTTT.

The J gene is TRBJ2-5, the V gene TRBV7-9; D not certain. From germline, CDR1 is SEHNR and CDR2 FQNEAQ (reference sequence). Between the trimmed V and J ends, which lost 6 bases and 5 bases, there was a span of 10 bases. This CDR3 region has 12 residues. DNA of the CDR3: TGTGCCAGCAGGTCAGGCATGGAGACCCAGTACTTC. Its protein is CASRSGMETQYF. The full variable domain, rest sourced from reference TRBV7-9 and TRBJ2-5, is DTGVSQNPRHKITKRGQNVTFRCDPISEHNRLYWYRQTLGQGPEFLTYFQNEAQLEKSRLLSDRFSAERPKGSFSTLEIQRTEQGDSAMYLCASRSGMETQYFGPGTRLLVL.

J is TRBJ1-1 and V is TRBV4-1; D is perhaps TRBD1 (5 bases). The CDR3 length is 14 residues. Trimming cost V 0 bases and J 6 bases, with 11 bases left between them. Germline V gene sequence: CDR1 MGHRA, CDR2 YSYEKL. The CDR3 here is CASSQDGRGAEAFF. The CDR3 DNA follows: TGCGCCAGCAGCCAAGACGGACGGGGGGCTGAAGCTTTCTTT.

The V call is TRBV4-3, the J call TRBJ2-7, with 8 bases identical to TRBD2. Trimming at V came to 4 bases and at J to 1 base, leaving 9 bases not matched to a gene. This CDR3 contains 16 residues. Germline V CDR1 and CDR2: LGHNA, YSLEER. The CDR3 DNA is TGCGCCAGCAGCCGGGGAGTAGCGGGATTATCCTACGAGCAGTACTTC. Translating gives CASSRGVAGLSYEQYF.

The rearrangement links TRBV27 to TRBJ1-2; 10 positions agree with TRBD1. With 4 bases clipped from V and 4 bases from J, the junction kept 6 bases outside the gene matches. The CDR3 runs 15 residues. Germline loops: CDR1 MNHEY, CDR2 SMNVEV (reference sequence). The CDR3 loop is CASSYRDRGFYGYTF. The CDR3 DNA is TGTGCCAGCAGTTACCGGGACAGGGGCTTCTATGGCTACACCTTC.

As DNA, the CDR3 is TGTGCCAGCAGTCGCTCCGGGACAGGGGTGTTATACGAGCAGTACTTC. Its protein product is CASSRSGTGVLYEQYF. The chain combines TRBV27 with TRBJ2-7, with 10 bases that match TRBD1. The CDR3 loop spans 16 amino acids. Germline-derived CDR1 and CDR2 are MNHEY and SMNVEV (reference sequence). The trim removed 5 bases at V and 4 bases at J, leaving 11 bases unmatched.